The clone carrying this T cell receptor (beta chain) has just one count. Its specificity is unknown. The data belong to a study of cytomegalovirus exposure and HLA in healthy donors. About the research overall: Of several hundred genotyped donors, about 81% grouped in the Caucasian-associated ancestry cluster. Study results and caveats: An analysis that came later showed most CMV-associated TCR beta chains appearing HLA-restricted.

The PCR had 60 Vbeta and 13 Jbeta primers. Profiling relied on immunoSEQ multiplex PCR, and the TCRdb table lists in-frame clones only, not all of them. The data hold some 160,000 clones, with over 75% observed a single time. From germline, CDR1 is SQVTM and CDR2 ANQGSEA. This CDR3 comprises 13 residues. Trimming took 5 bases from V and 6 from J; bases not matched to a gene: 9. Sequenced material: PBMCs. The source is a man aged 55-75 years in good health and CMV-seronegative. The chain is built from TRBV29-1 and TRBJ1-2, with TRBD1 matching 7 bases. The CDR3 coding sequence is TGCAGCGTTCCCCGACAGGGTTTCGATGGCTACACCTTC. Residues: CSVPRQGFDGYTF.